This T cell receptor (beta chain) came from a study of blood T cell repertoires in COVID-19. In the study overall: The study drew acute and convalescent COVID-19 samples from the United States, Italy and Spain.

The protocol was immunoSEQ multiplex PCR, while the TCRdb copy is restricted to in-frame clones and leaves out a portion. The sample includes over 200,000 clones, around 84% of them seen just once. The CDR3 spans 15 residues. Trimming left V 0 bases short and J 0 bases short, with 9 bases between. Germline assignment: CDR1 SGHDT and CDR2 YYEEEE. The V and J genes are TRBV5-6 and TRBJ1-1, with D perhaps TRBD1 (6 bases). Material for sequencing was peripheral blood. This TCR came from a woman of 80 years or more with active or convalescent COVID-19. The CDR3 DNA follows: TGTGCCAGCAGCTTGGTCGGACAGCTGAACACTGAAGCTTTCTTT. Protein: CASSLVGQLNTEAFF.